The source of this T cell receptor (beta chain) is a study of beta chain features in type 1 diabetes. To note about this clone: The antigen is undetermined.

The sequenced template was cDNA made from the entire isolated RNA. Measured with immunoSEQ multiplex PCR; TCRdb has only the in-frame clones, and not every one. Of around 280,000 clones detected, around 16% appear once; the ten largest clones hold 0.015%. The trim removed 6 bases at V and 5 bases at J, leaving 7 bases unmatched. The germline CDR1 and CDR2 sequences are MGHRA and YSYEKL. The CDR3 has 15 residues. General observations from the study: Fewer insertions but more deletions were seen at VDJ junctions in type 1 diabetes patients. Shorter TCRB CDR3s, moderately but significantly so, marked every one of the four CD4+ subsets in Type 1 diabetes patients.

The chain is built from TRBV4-1 and TRBJ2-1; 10 nucleotides match TRBD2. Sequencing was done on a sample of naive CD4+ T cells from blood. The receptor comes from a man aged 18 to 29 with type 1 diabetes. CDR3 in DNA: TGCGCCAGCAGACCGCTAGCGGGAGTAAACAATGAGCAGTTCTTC. Translated, it gives CASRPLAGVNNEQFF.